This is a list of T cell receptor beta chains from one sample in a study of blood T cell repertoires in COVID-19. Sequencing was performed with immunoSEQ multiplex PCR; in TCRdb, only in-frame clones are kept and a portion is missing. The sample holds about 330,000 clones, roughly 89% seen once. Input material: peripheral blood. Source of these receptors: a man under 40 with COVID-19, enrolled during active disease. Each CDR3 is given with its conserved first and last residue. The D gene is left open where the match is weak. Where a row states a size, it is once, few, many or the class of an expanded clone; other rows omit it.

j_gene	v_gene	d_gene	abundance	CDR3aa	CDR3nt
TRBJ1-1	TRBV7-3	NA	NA	CASRLGPGANTEAFF	TGTGCCAGCAGATTAGGGCCAGGGGCGAACACTGAAGCTTTCTTT
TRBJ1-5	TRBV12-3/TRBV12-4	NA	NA	CASTLWGGQPQHF	TGTGCCAGCACCCTTTGGGGGGGTCAGCCCCAGCATTTT
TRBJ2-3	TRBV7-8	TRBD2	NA	CASSERELTDTQYF	TGTGCCAGCAGTGAGCGGGAGTTAACCGATACGCAGTATTTT
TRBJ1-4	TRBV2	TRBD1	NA	CASTGQGPSNEKLFF	TGTGCCAGCACAGGACAGGGGCCCTCTAATGAAAAACTGTTTTTT
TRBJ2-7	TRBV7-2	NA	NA	CASSLAIDEQYF	TGTGCCAGCAGCTTAGCGATAGACGAGCAGTACTTC
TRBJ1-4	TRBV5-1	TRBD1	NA	CASSGGTAAGNEKLFF	TGCGCCAGCAGCGGGGGGACAGCAGCGGGTAATGAAAAACTGTTTTTT
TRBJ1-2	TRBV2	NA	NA	CASSIGQPYGYTF	TGTGCCAGCAGTATAGGACAGCCTTATGGCTACACCTTC
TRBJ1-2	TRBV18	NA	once	CASSPRETGGYTF	TGTGCCAGCTCACCACGGGAGACAGGCGGCTACACCTTC
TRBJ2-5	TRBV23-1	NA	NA	CASSRSGNFDSPRQETQYF	TGCGCCAGCAGTCGTTCCGGGAACTTCGACTCCCCTAGACAAGAGACCCAGTACTTC
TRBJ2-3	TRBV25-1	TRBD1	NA	CASTRRGGKGDTQYF	TGTGCCAGCACCCGTCGAGGGGGCAAGGGAGATACGCAGTATTTT
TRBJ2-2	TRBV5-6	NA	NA	CASSFQGRETGELFF	TGTGCCAGCAGCTTCCAGGGGAGAGAGACCGGGGAGCTGTTTTTT
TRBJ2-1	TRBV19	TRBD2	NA	CASSILSGVSNEQFF	TGTGCCAGTAGTATTCTAAGCGGGGTGAGCAATGAGCAGTTCTTC